This T cell receptor delta chain was sequenced in a study of gamma-delta chains in newborns, infants, children. Across the whole study: Microbial exposure reportedly drives polyclonal innate γδ T cell expansion after birth.

TCRdb re-called clones from the reads using CATT. The sample lists 6,100 or so delta-chain clones; about 2.1% were seen once. To note about this clone: Its ends do not fully match the called genes, so a read error is possible. The sample contains more than one DNA sequence encoding this CDR3.

The germline gives CDR1 GEAIGNYY, CDR2 EKD. This CDR3 contains 22 residues. Sequences were obtained from blood. The clonotype comes from a child who was a newborn, infant or young child, either healthy, febrile or measles-vaccinated (not recorded which). This chain uses TRDV2 with TRDJ3, with D perhaps TRDD2 or TRDD3 (5 bases each). CDR3 nucleotides: TGCGCCTGTGACGGCGTTTCCTCCTATACGCCCTCCAGGCTCTGGGACACCCGACAGATGTTTTTC. Translating it yields CACDGVSSYTPSRLWDTRQMFF.